This T cell receptor (beta chain) was found in a study of blood T cell repertoires in COVID-19. This clone was observed once. CDR1 is SGHAT, CDR2 FQNNGV, per germline. Trimming took off 3 bases at V and 0 bases at J, with 14 bases between the two ends. There are 16 residues in the CDR3. Per the study methods: Nucleated cell number was recorded as an estimate derived from reference gene primer amplification. This table comes from immunoSEQ multiplex PCR, and its TCRdb copy is limited to in-frame clones, with some not included. V and J calls and clone size come straight from that table; D and trimming were deduced from the DNA. The sample has 150,000 to 160,000 clones, approximately 83% seen once.

V gene TRBV11-2 combines with J gene TRBJ1-1, with D maybe TRBD1 (6 bases). Sequencing was performed on peripheral blood. The receptor comes from a woman aged 60-75 years with acute or convalescent COVID-19. In DNA form, the CDR3 reads TGTGCCAGCAGCTTGACTACAGGGAGAATGAACACTGAAGCTTTCTTT. This translates into CASSLTTGRMNTEAFF.